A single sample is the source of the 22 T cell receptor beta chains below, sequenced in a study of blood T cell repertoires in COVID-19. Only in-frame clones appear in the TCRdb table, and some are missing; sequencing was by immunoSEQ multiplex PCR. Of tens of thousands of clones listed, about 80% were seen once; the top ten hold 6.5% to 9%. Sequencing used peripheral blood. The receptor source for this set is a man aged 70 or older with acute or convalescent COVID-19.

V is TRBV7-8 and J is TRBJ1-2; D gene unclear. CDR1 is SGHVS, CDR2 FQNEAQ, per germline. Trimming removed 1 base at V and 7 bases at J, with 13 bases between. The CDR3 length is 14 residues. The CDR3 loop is CASSLGWGGGGYTF. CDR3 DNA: TGTGCCAGCAGCTTAGGGTGGGGAGGTGGTGGCTACACCTTC.

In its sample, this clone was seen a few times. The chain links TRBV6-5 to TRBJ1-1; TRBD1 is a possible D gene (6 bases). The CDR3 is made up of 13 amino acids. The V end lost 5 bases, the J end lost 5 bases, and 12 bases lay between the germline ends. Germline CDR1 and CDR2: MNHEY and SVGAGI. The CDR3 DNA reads TGTGCCAGCAGTCGCAACAGGGTGACTGAAGCTTTCTTT. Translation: CASSRNRVTEAFF.

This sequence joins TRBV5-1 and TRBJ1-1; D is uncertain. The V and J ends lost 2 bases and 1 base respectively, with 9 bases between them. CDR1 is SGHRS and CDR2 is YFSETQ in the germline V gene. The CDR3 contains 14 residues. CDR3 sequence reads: CASSFTAENTEAFF. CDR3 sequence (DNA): TGCGCCAGCAGCTTTACAGCTGAGAACACTGAAGCTTTCTTT.

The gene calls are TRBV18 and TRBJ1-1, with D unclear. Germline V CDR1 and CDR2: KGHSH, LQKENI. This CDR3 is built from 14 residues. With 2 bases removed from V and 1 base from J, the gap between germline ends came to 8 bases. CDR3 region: CASSPDEGNTEAFF. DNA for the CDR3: TGTGCCAGCTCACCAGACGAGGGGAACACTGAAGCTTTCTTT. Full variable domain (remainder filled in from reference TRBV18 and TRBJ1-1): NAGVMQNPRHLVRRRGQEARLRCSPMKGHSHVYWYRQLPEEGLKFMVYLQKENIIDESGMPKERFSAEFPKEGPSILRIQQVVRGDSAAYFCASSPDEGNTEAFFGQGTRLTVV.

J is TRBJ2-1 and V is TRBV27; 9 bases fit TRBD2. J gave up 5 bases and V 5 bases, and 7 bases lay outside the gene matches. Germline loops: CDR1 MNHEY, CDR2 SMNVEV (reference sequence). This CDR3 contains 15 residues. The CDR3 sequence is CASSRSGSFDNEQFF. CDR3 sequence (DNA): TGTGCCAGCAGTCGTAGCGGGAGTTTCGACAATGAGCAGTTCTTC.

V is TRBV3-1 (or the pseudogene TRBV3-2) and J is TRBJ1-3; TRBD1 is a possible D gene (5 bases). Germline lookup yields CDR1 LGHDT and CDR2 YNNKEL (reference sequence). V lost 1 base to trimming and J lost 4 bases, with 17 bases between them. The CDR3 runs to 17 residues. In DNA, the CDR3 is TGTGCCAGCAGCCAAGCCCGCAGGGCCGTGGGAGGAAACACCATATATTTT. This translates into CASSQARRAVGGNTIYF.

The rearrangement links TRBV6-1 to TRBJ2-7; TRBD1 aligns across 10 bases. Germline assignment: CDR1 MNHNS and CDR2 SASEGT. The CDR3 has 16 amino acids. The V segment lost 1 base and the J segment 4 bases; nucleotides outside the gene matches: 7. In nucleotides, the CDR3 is TGTGCCAGCAGTGAAGGGGGACAGGGGTTTCCGTACGAGCAGTACGTC. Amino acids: CASSEGGQGFPYEQYV.

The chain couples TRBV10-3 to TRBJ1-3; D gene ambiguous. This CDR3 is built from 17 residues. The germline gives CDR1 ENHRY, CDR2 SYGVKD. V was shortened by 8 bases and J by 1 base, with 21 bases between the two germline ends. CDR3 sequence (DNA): TGTGCCATCGGCGGTCGGAAGGAAAGTTTTTCTGGAAACACCATATATTTT. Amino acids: CAIGGRKESFSGNTIYF.

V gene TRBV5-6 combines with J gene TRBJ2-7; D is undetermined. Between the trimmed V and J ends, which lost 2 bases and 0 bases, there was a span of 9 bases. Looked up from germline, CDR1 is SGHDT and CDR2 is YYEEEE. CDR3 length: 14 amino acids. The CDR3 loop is CASSLPSSSYEQYV. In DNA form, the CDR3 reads TGTGCCAGCAGCTTACCCTCTAGCTCCTACGAGCAGTACGTC.

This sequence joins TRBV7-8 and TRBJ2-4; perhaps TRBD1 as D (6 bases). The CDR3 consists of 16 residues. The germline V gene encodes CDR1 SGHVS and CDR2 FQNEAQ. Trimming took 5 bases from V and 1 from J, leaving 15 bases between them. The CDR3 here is CASSLRTVEAKNIQYF. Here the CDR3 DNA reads TGTGCCAGCAGCCTTAGGACAGTTGAGGCCAAAAACATTCAGTACTTC.

CDR3 sequence (DNA): TGTGCCAGTAGTATGATAGGGGATAGCAATCAGCCCCAGCATTTT. Residues: CASSMIGDSNQPQHF. The chain links TRBV19 to TRBJ1-5; D is perhaps TRBD1 (5 bases). V was clipped by 3 bases and J by 0 bases, with 9 bases between them. Germline CDR1 is LNHDA and CDR2 is SQIVND (reference sequence). CDR3 length: 15 amino acids.

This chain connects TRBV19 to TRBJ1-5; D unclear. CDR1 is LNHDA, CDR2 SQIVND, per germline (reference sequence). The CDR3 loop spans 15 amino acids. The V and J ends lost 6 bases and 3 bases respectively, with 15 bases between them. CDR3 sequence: CASRPQVMINQPQHF. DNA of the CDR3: TGTGCCAGTAGACCCCAGGTGATGATCAATCAGCCCCAGCATTTT.

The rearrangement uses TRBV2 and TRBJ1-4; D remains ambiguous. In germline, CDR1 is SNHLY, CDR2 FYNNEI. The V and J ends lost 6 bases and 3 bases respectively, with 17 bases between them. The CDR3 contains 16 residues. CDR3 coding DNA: TGTGCCAGCAGCCCCCGGCGGGGAGTATCTAATGAAAAACTGTTTTTT. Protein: CASSPRRGVSNEKLFF. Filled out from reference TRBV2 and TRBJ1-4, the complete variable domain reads EPEVTQTPSHQVTQMGQEVILRCVPISNHLYFYWYRQILGQKVEFLVSFYNNEISEKSEIFDDQFSVERPDGSNFTLKIRSTKLEDSAMYFCASSPRRGVSNEKLFFGSGTQLSVL.

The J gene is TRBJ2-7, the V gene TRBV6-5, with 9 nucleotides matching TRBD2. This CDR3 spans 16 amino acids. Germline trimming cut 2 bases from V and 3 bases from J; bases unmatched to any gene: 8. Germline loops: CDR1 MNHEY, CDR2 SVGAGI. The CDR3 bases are TGTGCCAGCAGTTACCTAGGGACTAGCAAAGGCTACGAGCAGTACTTC. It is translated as CASSYLGTSKGYEQYF.

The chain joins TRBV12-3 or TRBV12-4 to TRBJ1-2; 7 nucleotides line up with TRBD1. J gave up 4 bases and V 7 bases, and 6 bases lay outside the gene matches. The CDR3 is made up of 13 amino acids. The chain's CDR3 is CASTPTGLYGYTF. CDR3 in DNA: TGTGCCAGCACCCCGACAGGGCTCTATGGCTACACCTTC.

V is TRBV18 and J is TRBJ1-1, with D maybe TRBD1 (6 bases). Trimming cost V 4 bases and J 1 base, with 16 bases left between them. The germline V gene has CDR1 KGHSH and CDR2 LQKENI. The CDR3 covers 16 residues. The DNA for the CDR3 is TGTGCCAGCTCACTTTATTCAAACAGGGCGAACACTGAAGCTTTCTTT. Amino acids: CASSLYSNRANTEAFF. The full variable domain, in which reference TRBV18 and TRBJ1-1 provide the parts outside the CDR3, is NAGVMQNPRHLVRRRGQEARLRCSPMKGHSHVYWYRQLPEEGLKFMVYLQKENIIDESGMPKERFSAEFPKEGPSILRIQQVVRGDSAAYFCASSLYSNRANTEAFFGQGTRLTVV.

CDR3 nucleotides: TGTGCCAGCAGTATCGGACACCTCAACTATGGCTACACCTTC. It encodes CASSIGHLNYGYTF. The chain joins TRBV27 to TRBJ1-2; the D gene is possibly TRBD1 (5 bases). Per the germline V gene, CDR1 is MNHEY and CDR2 is SMNVEV (reference sequence). The CDR3 consists of 14 residues. Deletions cut 5 bases from V and 2 bases from J, with 12 bases between.

This chain's CDR3 is CASRSLDGSSYEQYV. The CDR3 DNA is TGTGCCAGCAGATCATTGGACGGGAGCTCCTACGAGCAGTACGTC. This chain uses TRBV6-1 with TRBJ2-7, with a weak D call TRBD2 (6 bases). Trimming shortened V by 6 bases and J by 0 bases, and 15 bases separated the two germline ends. Germline assignment: CDR1 MNHNS and CDR2 SASEGT. CDR3 length: 15 residues.

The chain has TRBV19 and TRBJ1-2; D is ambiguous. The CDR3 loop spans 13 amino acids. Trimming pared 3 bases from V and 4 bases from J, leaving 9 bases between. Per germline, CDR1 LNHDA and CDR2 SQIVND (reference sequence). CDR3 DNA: TGTGCCAGTAGTATTAGTCCGAGCTATGGCTACACCTTC. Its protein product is CASSISPSYGYTF.

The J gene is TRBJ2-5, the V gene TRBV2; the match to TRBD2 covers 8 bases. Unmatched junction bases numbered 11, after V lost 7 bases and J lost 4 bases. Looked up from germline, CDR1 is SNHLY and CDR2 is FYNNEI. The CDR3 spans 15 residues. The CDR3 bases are TGTGCCAGCAAGGAGAGACGGGGGGGATTAGAGACCCAGTACTTC. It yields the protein CASKERRGGLETQYF.

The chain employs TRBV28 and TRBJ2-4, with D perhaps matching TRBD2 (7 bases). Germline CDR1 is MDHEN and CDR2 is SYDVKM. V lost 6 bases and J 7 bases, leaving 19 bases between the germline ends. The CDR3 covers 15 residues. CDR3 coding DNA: TGTGCCAGCAGCCTGCCTGGGGGGCGGGGGAACATTCAGTACTTC. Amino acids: CASSLPGGRGNIQYF. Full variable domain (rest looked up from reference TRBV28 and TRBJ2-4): DVKVTQSSRYLVKRTGEKVFLECVQDMDHENMFWYRQDPGLGLRLIYFSYDVKMKEKGDIPEGYSVSREKKERFSLILESASTNQTSMYLCASSLPGGRGNIQYFGAGTRLSVL.

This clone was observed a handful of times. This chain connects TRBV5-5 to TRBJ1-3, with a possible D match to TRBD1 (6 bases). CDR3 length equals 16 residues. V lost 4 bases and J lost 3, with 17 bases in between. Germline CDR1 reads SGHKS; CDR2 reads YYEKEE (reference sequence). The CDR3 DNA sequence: TGTGCCAGCAGCGACCTTAGGGACATCCGTGGAAACACCATATATTTT. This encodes CASSDLRDIRGNTIYF.